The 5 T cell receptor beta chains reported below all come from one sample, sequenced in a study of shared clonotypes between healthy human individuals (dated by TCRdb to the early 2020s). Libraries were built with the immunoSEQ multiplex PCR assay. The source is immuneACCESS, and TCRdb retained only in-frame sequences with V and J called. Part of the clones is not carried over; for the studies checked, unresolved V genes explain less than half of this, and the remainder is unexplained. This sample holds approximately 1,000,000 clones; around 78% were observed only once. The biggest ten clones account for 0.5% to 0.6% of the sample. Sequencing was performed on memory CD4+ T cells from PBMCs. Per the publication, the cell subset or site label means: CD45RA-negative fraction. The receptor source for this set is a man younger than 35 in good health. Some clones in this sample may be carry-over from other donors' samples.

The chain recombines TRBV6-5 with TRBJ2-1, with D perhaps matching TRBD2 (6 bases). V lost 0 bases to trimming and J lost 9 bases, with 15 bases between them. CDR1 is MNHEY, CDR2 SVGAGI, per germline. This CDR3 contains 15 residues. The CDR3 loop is CASSYSGSSGREQFF. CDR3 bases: TGTGCCAGCAGTTACTCGGGGAGTAGCGGCCGTGAGCAGTTCTTC.

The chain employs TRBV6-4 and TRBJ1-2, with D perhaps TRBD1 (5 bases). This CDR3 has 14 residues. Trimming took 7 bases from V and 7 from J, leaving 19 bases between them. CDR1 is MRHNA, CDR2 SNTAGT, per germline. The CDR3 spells CASNRTGSGGGYTF. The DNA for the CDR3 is TGTGCCAGCAACCGAACAGGCTCCGGGGGTGGCTACACCTTC.

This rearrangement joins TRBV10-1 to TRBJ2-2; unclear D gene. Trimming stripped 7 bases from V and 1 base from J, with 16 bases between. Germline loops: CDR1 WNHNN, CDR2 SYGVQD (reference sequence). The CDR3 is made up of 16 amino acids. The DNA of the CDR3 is TGCGCCAGCACCCCCGGTGGAGATCGGAACACCGGGGAGCTGTTTTTT. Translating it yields CASTPGGDRNTGELFF.

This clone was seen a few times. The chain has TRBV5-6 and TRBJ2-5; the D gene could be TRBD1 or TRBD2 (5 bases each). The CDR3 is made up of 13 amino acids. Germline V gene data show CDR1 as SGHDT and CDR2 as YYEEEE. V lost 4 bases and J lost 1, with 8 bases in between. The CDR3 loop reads CASSRGFQETQYF. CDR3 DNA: TGTGCCAGCAGCCGGGGCTTCCAAGAGACCCAGTACTTC.

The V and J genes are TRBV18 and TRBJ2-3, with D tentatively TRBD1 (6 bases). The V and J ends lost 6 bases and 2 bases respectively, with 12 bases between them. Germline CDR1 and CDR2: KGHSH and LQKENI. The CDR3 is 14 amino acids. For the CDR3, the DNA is TGTGCCAGCTCCCTTCGGACAGTCACAGATACGCAGTATTTT. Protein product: CASSLRTVTDTQYF. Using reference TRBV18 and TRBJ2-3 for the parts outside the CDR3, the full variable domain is NAGVMQNPRHLVRRRGQEARLRCSPMKGHSHVYWYRQLPEEGLKFMVYLQKENIIDESGMPKERFSAEFPKEGPSILRIQQVVRGDSAAYFCASSLRTVTDTQYFGPGTRLTVL.